The clone carrying this TCR beta chain was seen a handful of times. The antigen is unknown. This specimen comes from a study of regulatory T cells in long-lasting Graves disease. Overall study findings and caveats: Small numbers of samples may have cut accuracy.

Time point here: newly diagnosed GD, antithyroid drugs for less than 3 months. PBMC-derived RNA was used for the TCR library. Arm-PCR of CDR3 regions with iRepertoire HTBI primers generated TCR beta libraries. One entry per CDR3 protein results from TCRdb running MiXCR on the multiplex PCR reads. Of some 500,000 distinct CDR3 sequences in the sample, less than 15% were seen once. These data also featured in a second study, about T cells in Graves' hyperthyroidism and ophthalmopathy. That publication notes: Orbital computed tomography and thyroid ultrasound, together with serum TRAb and thyroxine and clinical symptoms, were used for diagnoses.

This clonotype was sampled from a man younger than 45 with Graves disease. This sample comprised peripheral blood mononuclear cells (PBMCs), obtained at new diagnosis, from a patient treated with antithyroid drugs.

The CDR3 loop reads CASSLARASGSLGVHEQYF. In nucleotides, the CDR3 is TGTGCCAGCAGCTTGGCCAGGGCTAGCGGGAGTCTTGGGGTCCACGAGCAGTACTTC. The chain joins TRBV5-4 to TRBJ2-7; 10 nucleotides line up with TRBD2. This CDR3 has 19 amino acids. Germline assignment: CDR1 SGHNT and CDR2 YYREEE (reference sequence). Unmatched junction bases numbered 17, after V lost 0 bases and J lost 5 bases.